This T cell receptor (beta chain) was recorded in a study of T cells in Graves' hyperthyroidism and ophthalmopathy. Using RNA transcripts as the source, TCR beta CDR3 regions were amplified. The HTBI primer set served for first-round RT-PCR of the TCR CDR3. A single record per CDR3 protein comes from TCRdb applying MiXCR to the multiplex PCR reads. The sample has roughly 710,000 distinct CDR3 sequences, approximately 40% seen once. This clonotype was recorded at least ten times. The sequenced sample consisted of blood. The clonotype originates from a woman in her forties with Graves' hyperthyroidism.

CDR3 amino acids: CSAGGNTIYF. The CDR3 DNA sequence: TGCAGCGCTGGCGGAAACACCATATATTTT. The chain is built from TRBV29-1 and TRBJ1-3, with unresolved D. The CDR3 extends over 10 amino acids. Germline CDR1 is SQVTM and CDR2 is ANQGSEA. Trimming pared 7 bases from V and 4 bases from J, leaving 5 bases between.